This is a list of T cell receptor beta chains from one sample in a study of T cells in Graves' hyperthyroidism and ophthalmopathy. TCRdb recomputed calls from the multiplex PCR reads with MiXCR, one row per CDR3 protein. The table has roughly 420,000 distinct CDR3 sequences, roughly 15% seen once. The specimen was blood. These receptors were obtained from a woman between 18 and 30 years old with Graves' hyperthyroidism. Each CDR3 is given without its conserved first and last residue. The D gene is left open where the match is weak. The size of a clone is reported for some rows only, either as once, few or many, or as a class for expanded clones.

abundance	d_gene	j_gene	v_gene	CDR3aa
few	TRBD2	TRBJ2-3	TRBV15	ATSRDWGLAGGTNTQY
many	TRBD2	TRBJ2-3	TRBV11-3	ASSPGLETDTQY
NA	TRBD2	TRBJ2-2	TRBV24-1	ATSAPRGSGTQLKNTGELF
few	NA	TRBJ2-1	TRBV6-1	ASRDRETYNEQF
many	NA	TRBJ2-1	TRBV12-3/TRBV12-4	ASSSTSYNEQF
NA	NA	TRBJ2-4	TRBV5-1	ASSLAMTENIQY
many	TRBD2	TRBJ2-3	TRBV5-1	ASSLGLAGTGKLTDTQY
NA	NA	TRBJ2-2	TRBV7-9	ASSPVLAKGELF
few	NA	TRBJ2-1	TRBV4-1	ASSQQSQGISVSGNEQF
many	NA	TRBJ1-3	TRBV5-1	ASSLESPGTGNTIY
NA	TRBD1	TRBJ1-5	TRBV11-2	ASSPDRVGQPQH
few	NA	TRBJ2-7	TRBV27	ASSLRAWKGVYEQY